These T cell receptor beta chains were read from a single sample in a study of T cells expressing NK-cell markers. Each CDR3 protein gets one entry in TCRdb, which reprocessed the 5' RACE reads and gives no DNA. This sample's clone table lists about 160,000 distinct CDR3 sequences. Sample: blood T cells: a sorted CD56 or NKG2C T cell subset, CD4+ or CD8+ T cells, or bulk PBMC T cells (not recorded which). The receptors originated from a woman aged 18-70 years in good health. The CDR3 runs from the conserved cysteine through the conserved F or W.

V gene	J gene	CDR3 protein
TRBV3-1	TRBJ2-7	CASSRDGLQYF
TRBV5-1	TRBJ2-3	CASSPPLRDTQYF
TRBV4-1	TRBJ1-4	CASSQDSLNRAGNEKLFF
TRBV5-1	TRBJ2-5	CASSLYAGGPEETQYF
TRBV15	TRBJ2-3	CATSRDRGTGGSTDTQYF
TRBV10-3	TRBJ2-2	CAIRRTQGQDGELFF
TRBV29-1	TRBJ2-7	CSTAGFEEGEQYF
TRBV5-1	TRBJ1-1	CASSYSVTGTMNTEAFF
TRBV14	TRBJ2-3	CASSLWGSTDTQYF
TRBV10-3	TRBJ2-2	CAILNLQGANTGELFF
TRBV30	TRBJ2-1	CAWTGRGNYNEQFF
TRBV7-9	TRBJ1-2	CASSSYRALSGYTF
TRBV7-9	TRBJ2-1	CASSSLLTEYNEQFF
TRBV2	TRBJ1-1	CASSEPRSPSAFF
TRBV30	TRBJ2-7	CAWSRKGNYEQYF
TRBV10-3	TRBJ2-1	CAISDRERGEQFF
TRBV7-2	TRBJ2-7	CASSSLPGLVYEQYF
TRBV2	TRBJ1-6	CASSSRTGPNSPLHF
TRBV7-3	TRBJ2-1	CASSLTPGGSSYNEQFF
TRBV6-1	TRBJ2-5	CASSRLAGGETQYF
TRBV6-2/TRBV6-3	TRBJ1-5	CASSSPGNNQPQHF
TRBV6-4	TRBJ2-1	CASSDSATSGRQFF